This T cell receptor (beta chain) was sequenced during a study of blood T cells in healthy people across ages. Through a sample-barcoded 5' primer and a J-beta primer mix, a second PCR was run for roughly 6 to 12 cycles. In TCRdb, the 5' RACE reads were re-called with MiXCR into one record per CDR3 protein. The table includes 850,000 or so distinct CDR3 sequences, more than 25% detected once. There are many counts of this clonotype. No antigen is known for it. General study points: A roughly linear age-dependent decrease characterized TCR beta diversity per million T cells. With donor CMV status unknown, expanded clonotype changes were possibly confounded. Unsorted PBMCs blocked a conclusive comparison of naive and antigen-experienced cells.

Healthy Caucasian individuals from Russia aged about 6 to 100 were enrolled as donors. This CDR3 spans 15 amino acids. The V end lost 4 bases, the J end lost 7 bases, and 18 bases lay between the germline ends. The V gene's germline CDR1 is SGHRS and CDR2 YFSETQ. The chain links TRBV5-1 to TRBJ2-1; maybe TRBD2 (5 bases). This TCR came from a woman of 80 years or more in good health. Sequencing input: blood. DNA of the CDR3: TGCGCCAGCAGCCAAAGGACTCTTGGGCGTAATGAGCAGTTCTTC. Translating gives CASSQRTLGRNEQFF.